Presented here are 20 T cell receptor beta chains from one specimen sequenced in a study of blood T cell repertoires in COVID-19. Assay: immunoSEQ multiplex PCR; the TCRdb copy retains only in-frame clones and omits some. The sample carries 200,000 to 250,000 clones, nearly 90% recorded once. The sample taken for sequencing was PBMCs or T cells enriched from blood (not recorded which). The source of these receptors is a man in his thirties or forties who had recovered from COVID-19.

V and J are TRBV7-2 and TRBJ2-7; D possibly corresponds to TRBD2 (5 bases). CDR1 SGHTA and CDR2 FQGNSA come from the germline V gene. There are 16 residues in the CDR3. The V end lost 4 bases, the J end lost 5 bases, and 21 bases lay between the germline ends. CDR3: CASSSELRDSGNEQYF. In DNA form, the CDR3 reads TGTGCCAGCAGCTCTGAATTAAGAGACTCGGGGAACGAGCAGTACTTC.

This clone was observed once. V gene TRBV5-5 combines with J gene TRBJ2-3; D is unresolved. The germline V gene has CDR1 SGHKS and CDR2 YYEKEE (reference sequence). The CDR3 extends over 15 amino acids. Trimming removed 0 bases at V and 1 base at J, with 9 bases between. The CDR3 sequence: CASSLASSGTDTQYF. The CDR3 nucleotides read TGTGCCAGCAGCTTGGCTTCTAGTGGCACAGATACGCAGTATTTT.

The chain is built from TRBV5-1 and TRBJ2-1, with 7 positions matching TRBD1. V was clipped by 5 bases and J by 3 bases; unmatched bases: 8. This CDR3 comprises 15 residues. Germline CDR1 SGHRS, CDR2 YFSETQ. The CDR3 sequence is CASRPGTENYNEQFF. The CDR3 bases are TGCGCCAGCAGGCCCGGGACAGAAAACTACAATGAGCAGTTCTTC.

The genes are TRBV4-1 and TRBJ2-3; 13 bases match TRBD2. Germline CDR1 is MGHRA and CDR2 is YSYEKL. After removal of 2 bases from V and 6 bases from J, the junction contained 14 bases not matched to a gene. The CDR3 has 19 residues. CDR3 region: CASSQREGTSGGATDTQYF. The CDR3, as DNA: TGCGCCAGCAGCCAAAGGGAGGGAACTAGCGGGGGGGCCACTGATACGCAGTATTTT.

The V and J genes are TRBV7-9 and TRBJ1-5; TRBD1 matches 7 bases. The CDR3 spans 16 residues. The trim removed 3 bases at V and 2 bases at J, leaving 7 bases unmatched. Germline V gene data show CDR1 as SEHNR and CDR2 as FQNEAQ (reference sequence). This chain's CDR3 is CASSFFSGGGNQPQHF. For the CDR3, the DNA is TGTGCCAGCAGCTTTTTTTCAGGGGGTGGCAATCAGCCCCAGCATTTT.

This chain connects TRBV10-3 to TRBJ2-1; 8 positions match TRBD2. With V trimmed by 3 bases and J by 9 bases, 10 bases remained unmatched. The CDR3 contains 15 residues. Germline V gene data show CDR1 as ENHRY and CDR2 as SYGVKD. The CDR3 reads CAISDRTSFNREQFF. Written as DNA, the CDR3 is TGTGCCATCAGTGACAGGACTAGCTTTAACCGTGAGCAGTTCTTC.

The CDR3 sequence: CASSPLGTPGNSPLHF. The CDR3 nucleotides read TGTGCCAGCAGCCCCTTAGGTACTCCAGGAAATTCACCCCTCCACTTT. The gene calls are TRBV7-9 and TRBJ1-6; D uncertain. The V gene lost 5 bases and the J gene lost 7 bases, with 18 bases spanning the gap. The germline gives CDR1 SEHNR, CDR2 FQNEAQ (reference sequence). This CDR3 spans 16 amino acids.

The chain uses TRBV7-9 and TRBJ1-1; tentative D call: TRBD1 (6 bases). V shed 7 bases and J shed 11 bases, with 20 bases lying between them. CDR1 and CDR2 (germline): SEHNR, FQNEAQ (reference sequence). The CDR3 runs 13 residues. The CDR3 region has the DNA TGTGCCAGCAAAGGGACATCCCCTAACGGGGCTTTCTTT. Its translation: CASKGTSPNGAFF.

V usage is TRBV18 and J usage is TRBJ1-2, with TRBD1 matching 9 bases. Germline assignment: CDR1 KGHSH and CDR2 LQKENI. The CDR3 has 19 residues. With 4 bases clipped from V and 4 bases from J, the junction kept 19 bases outside the gene matches. CDR3 DNA: TGTGCCAGCTCACTGCTGACCGGGACAGGGCCCCCATCGACCTATGGCTACACCTTC. Amino acid sequence: CASSLLTGTGPPSTYGYTF.

The chain employs TRBV2 and TRBJ1-4, with D tentatively TRBD1 (6 bases). V lost 5 bases to trimming and J lost 5 bases, with 18 bases between them. The CDR3 runs 16 residues. The germline CDR1 and CDR2 sequences are SNHLY and FYNNEI. The CDR3 loop reads CASSLQGVSFNEKLFF. The CDR3 DNA sequence: TGTGCCAGCAGTCTACAGGGTGTCAGTTTCAATGAAAAACTGTTTTTT.

The chain joins TRBV7-2 to TRBJ2-3; 7 bases are a match to TRBD2. Trimming at V came to 5 bases and at J to 3 bases, leaving 5 bases not matched to a gene. The germline V gene encodes CDR1 SGHTA and CDR2 FQGNSA. The CDR3 contains 14 residues. The CDR3 coding sequence is TGTGCCAGCAGCCCCGGACTAGGTACAGATACGCAGTATTTT. Protein sequence: CASSPGLGTDTQYF. Drawing the rest from reference TRBV7-2 and TRBJ2-3, the complete variable domain is GAGVSQSPSNKVTEKGKDVELRCDPISGHTALYWYRQSLGQGLEFLIYFQGNSAPDKSGLPSDRFSAERTGGSVSTLTIQRTQQEDSAVYLCASSPGLGTDTQYFGPGTRLTVL.

The genes are TRBV10-2 and TRBJ2-2; 10 bases align to TRBD2. The germline V gene encodes CDR1 WSHSY and CDR2 SAAADI. V lost 6 bases, J lost 2 bases, and 6 bases stayed unmatched. This CDR3 region has 16 residues. CDR3 DNA: TGCGCCAGCAGGTCAAGCGGGAGGGCTAACACCGGGGAGCTGTTTTTT. It codes for CASRSSGRANTGELFF.

CDR3 sequence: CASSPYAGDRVRTYF. In nucleotides, the CDR3 is TGTGCCAGCAGCCCATACGCCGGGGACAGGGTAAGGACGTACTTC. The chain employs TRBV7-2 and TRBJ2-7, with TRBD1 matching 9 bases. The germline V gene has CDR1 SGHTA and CDR2 FQGNSA. Unmatched junction bases numbered 17, after V lost 5 bases and J lost 12 bases. This CDR3 has 15 residues.

V usage is TRBV10-2 and J usage is TRBJ2-7; a weak D match, TRBD1 (6 bases). The CDR3 has 13 residues. The germline CDR1 and CDR2 sequences are WSHSY and SAAADI. Trimming left V 4 bases short and J 3 bases short, with 10 bases between. In DNA form, the CDR3 reads TGCGCCAGCAGTGGACAGGTTTACTACGAGCAGTACTTC. Translated, it gives CASSGQVYYEQYF.

J is TRBJ1-1 and V is TRBV7-2; TRBD1 agrees at 10 bases. This CDR3 region has 15 residues. The germline V gene has CDR1 SGHTA and CDR2 FQGNSA. J was trimmed by 4 bases and V by 4 bases; bases with no gene match: 6. For the CDR3, the DNA is TGTGCCAGCAGCTGGACAGGGGGGGTGGGCACTGAAGCTTTCTTT. The encoded protein is CASSWTGGVGTEAFF.

The chain links TRBV10-3 to TRBJ1-2, with D possibly being TRBD1 (6 bases). CDR3 length: 15 residues. V gave up 0 bases and J gave up 10 bases, with 18 bases separating them. Germline V gene data show CDR1 as ENHRY and CDR2 as SYGVKD. CDR3: CAISESPSQTGTYTF. As DNA, the CDR3 is TGTGCCATCAGTGAGTCTCCCTCTCAGACAGGAACCTACACCTTC.

CDR3 in amino acids: CASSYATAEYEQYF. CDR3 DNA: TGTGCCAGCAGTTACGCGACAGCCGAGTACGAGCAGTACTTC. The genes are TRBV6-6 and TRBJ2-7; possible D gene TRBD1, 5 bases. V was pared by 2 bases and J by 4 bases, with 12 bases between. Germline V gene data show CDR1 as MNHNY and CDR2 as SVGAGI (reference sequence). This CDR3 is built from 14 residues.

This chain's CDR3 is CASSGGHGEDTQYF. DNA of the CDR3: TGCGCCAGCAGTGGAGGGCACGGGGAAGATACGCAGTATTTT. This chain joins TRBV10-1 and TRBJ2-3, with D maybe TRBD2 (5 bases). V was trimmed by 4 bases and J by 5 bases, leaving 13 bases between them. Germline V lookup: CDR1 WNHNN, CDR2 SYGVQD (reference sequence). This CDR3 spans 14 amino acids.

The genes are TRBV21-1 and TRBJ2-7; the table's D gene call, TRBD1, was not cross checked with the DNA. TRBV21-1 represents a pseudogene. The CDR3 extends over 16 amino acids. CDR3 loop: CASSSSPGQVDYEQYF. The CDR3 nucleotides read TGTGCCAGCAGCTCCTCTCCTGGACAGGTCGACTACGAGCAGTACTTC.

CDR3 loop: CSVVGTGRASYTF. CDR3 coding DNA: TGCAGCGTTGTCGGCACAGGGAGAGCGAGCTACACCTTC. The V and J genes are TRBV29-1 and TRBJ1-2; TRBD1 might be the D (6 bases). CDR1 is SQVTM, CDR2 ANQGSEA, per germline. The CDR3 runs to 13 residues. Between the trimmed V and J ends, which lost 4 bases and 9 bases, there was a span of 18 bases.